This record covers a single T cell receptor beta chain. The antigen is undetermined. Reverse transcribing all isolated RNA meant expressed TCRB transcripts were sequenced. Clones were read by immunoSEQ multiplex PCR, and TCRdb kept only the in-frame ones, dropping some. The sample has around 650,000 clones; over 10% are singletons. The sample is drawn from a study of beta chain features in type 1 diabetes. Points from the study as a whole: High TCR expression in some cells could lead to their over-representation in cDNA sequencing. Moderately but significantly shorter TCRB CDR3s were found in Type 1 diabetes patients in all four CD4+ subsets.

The CDR3 consists of 13 residues. Trimming took off 7 bases at V and 4 bases at J, with 11 bases between the two ends. The V gene's germline CDR1 is MDHEN and CDR2 SYDVKM. This clonotype was sampled from a man aged 25 to 45 with type 1 diabetes. Sequences were obtained from naive CD4+ T cells from blood. This chain joins TRBV28 and TRBJ1-5; D perhaps matches TRBD1 (5 bases). In DNA, the CDR3 is TGTGCCAGCACGCCGGGGACTAATCAGCCCCAGCATTTT. Protein product: CASTPGTNQPQHF.